Listed here is a single TCR beta chain. This sample stems from a study of cytomegalovirus exposure and HLA in healthy donors. Trimming cost V 5 bases and J 5 bases, with 17 bases left between them. From germline, CDR1 is SGHRS and CDR2 YFSETQ. The CDR3 has 14 residues. PCR used 60 Vbeta primers and 13 Jbeta primers. Sequencing used immunoSEQ multiplex PCR; TCRdb keeps in-frame clones, though not all of them. The sample shows more than 150,000 clones, less than 80% of them seen only once. V and J are TRBV5-1 and TRBJ2-7; possibly TRBD2 for D (5 bases). The source of this sequence is a young man in good health and CMV-seronegative. The sample taken for sequencing was PBMCs. The CDR3 loop reads CASRSSGSFHEQYF. CDR3 coding DNA: TGCGCCAGCAGATCCAGCGGCTCGTTCCACGAGCAGTACTTC. Filled out from reference TRBV5-1 and TRBJ2-7, the complete variable domain reads KAGVTQTPRYLIKTRGQQVTLSCSPISGHRSVSWYQQTPGQGLQFLFEYFSETQRNKGNFPGRFSGRQFSNSRSEMNVSTLELGDSALYLCASRSSGSFHEQYFGPGTRLTVT.